The sequence of this T cell receptor (beta chain) was determined in a study of blood T cells in healthy people across ages. Together with a sample-barcoded 5' primer, a J-beta primer mix was included in a second PCR lasting about 7 to 11 cycles. MiXCR, run by TCRdb on the 5' RACE reads, gives a single entry per CDR3 protein. The table includes roughly 1,800,000 distinct CDR3 sequences, about 50% detected once. Sequenced material: blood. This sequence originates from a woman aged 40 to 50 in good health.

CDR3 protein: CSASASGVGTQYF. For the CDR3, the DNA is TGCAGTGCTAGCGCTAGCGGGGTTGGGACCCAGTACTTC. This sequence joins TRBV20-1 and TRBJ2-4; 9 bases fit TRBD2. The tail of the sequence fits TRBJ2-5 better, so the J call may be wrong. From germline, CDR1 is DFQATT and CDR2 SNEGSKA (reference sequence). The CDR3 totals 13 residues.